This record covers a single T cell receptor beta chain. V lost 3 bases, J lost 3 bases, and 14 bases lay in between. The CDR3 length is 15 residues. Germline V gene lookup returns CDR1 MNHGY and CDR2 SVAAGI. The assay was immunoSEQ multiplex PCR, and TCRdb's table has in-frame clones only and misses some. The table records tens of thousands of clones, 85% to 95% of them present only once. The sample comes from a study of T cell changes during pregnancy in multiple sclerosis. Sequenced material: CD4+ T cells from peripheral blood mononuclear cells, taken after pregnancy. The TCR comes from a female donor with multiple sclerosis, enrolled in a pregnancy study. The gene calls are TRBV6-9 and TRBJ2-5; D possibly corresponds to TRBD2 (6 bases). CDR3 sequence (DNA): TGTGCCAGCAGTTACTCGGGAGACAGAGAAGAGACCCAGTACTTC. It specifies CASSYSGDREETQYF.